The 21 T cell receptor beta chains given below trace back to one sample, sequenced in a study of long-term antiretroviral therapy in people with HIV. immunoSEQ v3.0 was run at survey level. Some clones are missing from TCRdb's copy, which holds only in-frame ones; the method was immunoSEQ multiplex PCR. The table records tens of thousands of clones, around 85% of them present only once. This material consisted of unsorted PBMCs, taken roughly 3.3 years after starting antiretroviral therapy. Receptors were obtained from a man aged 18 to 30 with HIV.

The chain joins TRBV4-3 to TRBJ2-1; 8 bases agree with TRBD1. The V segment lost 1 base and the J segment 2 bases; nucleotides outside the gene matches: 7. CDR1 and CDR2 from the germline V gene are LGHNA and YSLEER. There are 17 residues in the CDR3. The CDR3 DNA is TGCGCCAGCAGCCAAGGCCTACAGGGGGGCCCCTACAATGAGCAGTTCTTC. Translation: CASSQGLQGGPYNEQFF.

The CDR3, as DNA: TGTGCCAGCGGGGGGCTGGGGTCCTACAATGAGCAGTTCTTC. Its protein is CASGGLGSYNEQFF. V gene TRBV28 combines with J gene TRBJ2-1; D may match TRBD1 or TRBD2 (6 bases each). The germline gives CDR1 MDHEN, CDR2 SYDVKM. Between the trimmed V and J ends, which lost 8 bases and 1 base, there was a span of 12 bases. The CDR3 length is 14 residues.

The chain links TRBV18 to TRBJ1-5; weak D call: TRBD1 (6 bases). This CDR3 contains 15 residues. From germline, CDR1 is KGHSH and CDR2 LQKENI. V gave up 2 bases and J gave up 1 base, with 9 bases separating them. The CDR3 region is CASSPGGASNQPQHF. CDR3 bases: TGTGCCAGCTCACCAGGGGGCGCGAGCAATCAGCCCCAGCATTTT. The entire variable domain, with the rest obtained from reference TRBV18 and TRBJ1-5, is as follows: NAGVMQNPRHLVRRRGQEARLRCSPMKGHSHVYWYRQLPEEGLKFMVYLQKENIIDESGMPKERFSAEFPKEGPSILRIQQVVRGDSAAYFCASSPGGASNQPQHFGDGTRLSIL.

The gene calls are TRBV7-8 and TRBJ2-1, with D perhaps matching TRBD2 (6 bases). The CDR3 loop spans 15 amino acids. The V and J ends lost 1 base and 0 bases respectively, with 7 bases between them. Germline values: CDR1 SGHVS, CDR2 FQNEAQ. CDR3 nucleotides: TGTGCCAGCAGCTTAGTACTAGCCTCCTACAATGAGCAGTTCTTC. Its protein is CASSLVLASYNEQFF.

V usage is TRBV6-6 and J usage is TRBJ2-2; weak D call: TRBD2 (5 bases). Germline assignment: CDR1 MNHNY and CDR2 SVGAGI (reference sequence). With 5 bases removed from V and 2 bases from J, the gap between germline ends came to 9 bases. The CDR3 is 14 amino acids. The CDR3: CASSPGENTGELFF. The CDR3 region has the DNA TGTGCCAGCAGTCCCGGGGAAAACACCGGGGAGCTGTTTTTT.

The J gene is TRBJ1-2, the V gene TRBV7-9; D remains ambiguous. Trimming cost V 5 bases and J 4 bases, with 20 bases left between them. Germline V lookup: CDR1 SEHNR, CDR2 FQNEAQ (reference sequence). The CDR3 has 16 amino acids. The CDR3 sequence: CASSPWATNPSYGYTF. In DNA form, the CDR3 reads TGTGCCAGCAGCCCCTGGGCCACGAACCCCAGCTATGGCTACACCTTC.

The genes are TRBV27 and TRBJ2-7; D is possibly TRBD1 (5 bases). This CDR3 has 15 residues. The V and J ends lost 6 bases and 7 bases respectively, with 22 bases between them. Germline-derived CDR1 and CDR2 are MNHEY and SMNVEV (reference sequence). CDR3 loop: CASSPSLVGLTEQYF. CDR3 in DNA: TGTGCCAGCAGCCCCAGTCTGGTGGGGCTGACGGAGCAGTACTTC.

The chain is built from TRBV9 and TRBJ2-7; D not certain. V was shortened by 0 bases and J by 7 bases, with 11 bases between the two germline ends. The germline V gene has CDR1 SGDLS and CDR2 YYNGEE. The CDR3 covers 13 residues. The CDR3 here is CASSVDPKREQYF. The CDR3 nucleotides read TGTGCCAGCAGCGTAGACCCTAAAAGGGAGCAGTACTTC.

This clone was detected only a few times. The rearrangement links TRBV4-1 to TRBJ2-7; 7 bases agree with TRBD2. J was trimmed by 4 bases and V by 0 bases; bases with no gene match: 9. The CDR3 sequence is 16 residues long. Germline V gives CDR1 MGHRA, CDR2 YSYEKL. CDR3 DNA sequence: TGCGCCAGCAGCCAAGATCGGGAGGCTGGCTATTACGAGCAGTACTTC. Translated, it gives CASSQDREAGYYEQYF.

The chain joins TRBV29-1 to TRBJ1-1; D gene uncertain. The CDR3 loop spans 10 amino acids. Trimming pared 5 bases from V and 8 bases from J, leaving 9 bases between. Germline V CDR1 and CDR2: SQVTM, ANQGSEA. CDR3 amino acids: CSVRRNEAFF. Here the CDR3 DNA reads TGCAGCGTTAGACGGAACGAAGCTTTCTTT.

The CDR3 sequence is CASSPLPGQGLTGELFF. The DNA of the CDR3 is TGTGCCAGCTCACCACTTCCGGGACAGGGGCTCACCGGGGAGCTGTTTTTT. The V and J genes are TRBV18 and TRBJ2-2; 10 bases line up with TRBD1. V gave up 1 base and J gave up 4 bases; unmatched junction bases: 6. The germline gives CDR1 KGHSH, CDR2 LQKENI. The length of the CDR3 is 17 residues.

The chain couples TRBV10-3 to TRBJ2-5; D gene uncertain. The CDR3 runs to 11 residues. Deletions cut 6 bases from V and 5 bases from J, with 7 bases between. Germline loops: CDR1 ENHRY, CDR2 SYGVKD. The CDR3 here is CAIRGGETQYF. The CDR3, as DNA: TGTGCCATCAGGGGTGGGGAGACCCAGTACTTC.

J is TRBJ2-2 and V is TRBV28; 7 bases align to TRBD1. Trimming took 6 bases from V and 0 from J; bases not matched to a gene: 4. CDR1 and CDR2 from the germline V gene are MDHEN and SYDVKM. The CDR3 has 15 residues. As DNA, the CDR3 is TGTGCCAGCAGGATAGACAGGGCGAACACCGGGGAGCTGTTTTTT. It encodes CASRIDRANTGELFF.

This clone was observed a handful of times. The chain links TRBV9 to TRBJ1-1, with 9 bases fitting TRBD1. CDR1 is SGDLS and CDR2 is YYNGEE in the germline V gene. CDR3 length equals 13 residues. With V trimmed by 6 bases and J by 6 bases, 6 bases remained unmatched. This CDR3 is CASTRDRDAEAFF. The CDR3 nucleotides are TGTGCCAGCACCCGGGACAGGGACGCTGAAGCTTTCTTT.

The rearrangement joins TRBV28 to TRBJ2-7; 9 bases line up with TRBD2. Germline V gives CDR1 MDHEN, CDR2 SYDVKM. The CDR3 has 15 amino acids. V gave up 5 bases and J gave up 0 bases; unmatched junction bases: 5. Here the CDR3 DNA reads TGTGCCAGCAGTATAGGACTAGCGCTCTCCTACGAGCAGTACTTC. It is translated as CASSIGLALSYEQYF.

This clone was recorded a few times. The V and J genes are TRBV7-9 and TRBJ2-7; the match to TRBD2 covers 7 bases. CDR1 is SEHNR and CDR2 is FQNEAQ in the germline V gene (reference sequence). V dropped 5 bases and J dropped 3; count of bases not matched to a gene: 1. This CDR3 region has 12 residues. The CDR3 spells CASSRTSYEQYF. The CDR3 DNA is TGTGCCAGCAGCCGGACTAGCTACGAGCAGTACTTC. Full variable domain (rest looked up from reference TRBV7-9 and TRBJ2-7): DTGVSQNPRHKITKRGQNVTFRCDPISEHNRLYWYRQTLGQGPEFLTYFQNEAQLEKSRLLSDRFSAERPKGSFSTLEIQRTEQGDSAMYLCASSRTSYEQYFGPGTRLTVT.

The chain carries TRBV27 and TRBJ2-1, with unresolved D. The CDR3 spans 14 residues. Trimming left V 6 bases short and J 7 bases short, with 16 bases between. In germline, CDR1 is MNHEY, CDR2 SMNVEV (reference sequence). This CDR3 is CASRTFMRGNEQFF. The CDR3 DNA reads TGTGCCAGCAGAACATTCATGAGAGGAAATGAGCAGTTCTTC.

The CDR3 spells CASSLVRTGRTEAFF. Here the CDR3 DNA reads TGTGCCAGCAGCTTAGTCCGGACAGGGAGGACTGAAGCTTTCTTT. V gene TRBV7-9 combines with J gene TRBJ1-1; TRBD1 matches at 8 bases. This CDR3 spans 15 amino acids. Trimming took 1 base from V and 5 from J; bases not matched to a gene: 6. The germline CDR1 and CDR2 sequences are SEHNR and FQNEAQ (reference sequence).

The rearrangement uses TRBV5-5 and TRBJ2-7; TRBD1 matches at 10 bases. The CDR3 is made up of 15 amino acids. V shed 5 bases and J 0 bases; nucleotides not matched to a gene: 5. Germline CDR1 is SGHKS and CDR2 is YYEKEE (reference sequence). In DNA form, the CDR3 reads TGTGCCAGCAGGTACCGGGACAGGGGCTCCTACGAGCAGTACTTC. Its protein is CASRYRDRGSYEQYF.

There are a few counts of this clone. The chain links TRBV11-2 to TRBJ1-1; no clear D. CDR3 size: 15 residues. Germline V CDR1 and CDR2: SGHAT, FQNNGV. V was pared by 1 base and J by 5 bases, with 14 bases between. CDR3 coding DNA: TGTGCCAGCAGCTTAGTGAGAGCCCCCCAGACTGAAGCTTTCTTT. Translated, it gives CASSLVRAPQTEAFF.

The chain joins TRBV7-2 to TRBJ1-1, with D possibly matching TRBD1 (5 bases). Trimming stripped 2 bases from V and 0 bases from J, with 7 bases between. The CDR3 is 14 amino acids. Germline V gives CDR1 SGHTA, CDR2 FQGNSA. The DNA for the CDR3 is TGTGCCAGCAGCTTACAGGGTATGAACACTGAAGCTTTCTTT. It translates to CASSLQGMNTEAFF.